This T cell receptor (beta chain) emerged from a study of human T cells and chemical hapten exposure. Study information: DPC at 0.01% went onto the upper back in patch tests, read at 6 days.

Time point given: pre-sensitization, week 0. As for treatment: therapeutic diphenylcyclopropenone sensitization with weekly scalp DPC. Non-pregnant alopecia patients aged 18 to 70, suitable for DPC therapy. Germline V lookup: CDR1 SNHLY, CDR2 FYNNEI. Trimming removed 7 bases at V and 8 bases at J, with 13 bases between. This CDR3 spans 12 amino acids. Broader study findings: Expanded TCRs formed significantly more large CDR3 similarity clusters than controls.

This clonotype was counted ten times or more. Its antigen remains unknown. Study processing details: Sample TCR counts, which ranged from about 23,224 to 690,600, had a median of approximately 95,000. Via MiXCR, TCRdb re-called the RACE reads, giving one row per CDR3 protein. TCRdb, rather than the study authors, made the V and J calls. The repertoire holds roughly 380,000 distinct CDR3 sequences, with 5.1% as singletons. The sequence was obtained from a woman aged 50 to 65 with alopecia areata. Some clones in this sample may be carry-over from other donors' samples. The specimen comprised whole blood, sampled in connection with sensitization to the hapten diphenylcyclopropenone (DPC). The chain joins TRBV2 to TRBJ2-3; D remains ambiguous. CDR3 sequence: CASTVPPGTQYF. As DNA, the CDR3 is TGTGCCAGCACCGTACCCCCGGGTACGCAGTATTTT. The full variable domain, its missing parts supplied by reference TRBV2 and TRBJ2-3, is EPEVTQTPSHQVTQMGQEVILRCVPISNHLYFYWYRQILGQKVEFLVSFYNNEISEKSEIFDDQFSVERPDGSNFTLKIRSTKLEDSAMYFCASTVPPGTQYFGPGTRLTVL.